This TCR beta chain was recovered during a study of blood T cells in healthy people across ages. Regarding this clonotype: Its antigen is unknown.

Study-wide points: Using unsorted PBMCs precluded a conclusive naive versus antigen-experienced comparison. Not knowing donor CMV status may have confounded expanded clonotype changes.

This CDR3 contains 14 residues. Trimming took 0 bases from V and 7 from J, leaving 10 bases between them. Germline CDR1 and CDR2: LGHDT and YNNKEL (reference sequence). A second PCR, run for about 6 to 12 cycles, used a sample-barcoded 5' primer plus a J-beta primer mix. Each CDR3 protein gets one entry after TCRdb re-called the 5' RACE reads with MiXCR. This sample carries 550,000 to 750,000 distinct CDR3 sequences, approximately 21% of them seen once, and the ten largest clones take 3.5% to 4%. The sequenced sample consisted of blood. This receptor was taken from a man between 65 and 85 years old in good health. This chain links TRBV3-1 with TRBJ2-1; D is uncertain. The CDR3 DNA sequence: TGTGCCAGCAGCCAAGATTCAGGTATGAATGAGCAGTTCTTC. Translating it yields CASSQDSGMNEQFF.